Presented here are 8 T cell receptor beta chains from one specimen sequenced in a study of OX40 agonist ivuxolimab in advanced cancers. TCRdb keeps only in-frame clones here, not all; method: immunoSEQ multiplex PCR. This table has tens of thousands of clones, roughly three quarters appearing once. The sample here was CD4+ or CD8+ T cells sorted from blood, taken in a trial of the OX40 agonist ivuxolimab. The source is an adult with an advanced solid tumor such as melanoma, head and neck, liver or kidney cancer.

The chain employs TRBV10-3 and TRBJ2-3; TRBD1 matches 8 bases. There are 15 residues in the CDR3. Germline trimming cut 11 bases from V and 5 bases from J; bases unmatched to any gene: 15. Per the germline V gene, CDR1 is ENHRY and CDR2 is SYGVKD. The DNA of the CDR3 is TGTGCCGGTTCAGTGGGCAGGGGGCGAAGAGATACGCAGTATTTT. This translates into CAGSVGRGRRDTQYF.

The chain links TRBV7-9 to TRBJ1-2, with 7 bases identical to TRBD1. J was trimmed by 1 base and V by 2 bases; bases with no gene match: 7. From germline, CDR1 is SEHNR and CDR2 FQNEAQ (reference sequence). CDR3 length: 16 amino acids. Here the CDR3 reads CASSLKDRAFNYGYTF. The CDR3 DNA reads as TGTGCCAGCAGCTTAAAAGACAGGGCTTTTAACTATGGCTACACCTTC.

The rearrangement links TRBV7-9 to TRBJ1-2; D remains unclear. CDR3 length equals 15 residues. Trimming took off 7 bases at V and 5 bases at J, with 20 bases between the two ends. Germline assignment: CDR1 SEHNR and CDR2 FQNEAQ (reference sequence). Written as DNA, the CDR3 is TGTGCCAGCACCGACCCCGCACCGGCAGATTATGGCTACACCTTC. The encoded protein is CASTDPAPADYGYTF.

The J gene is TRBJ1-4, the V gene TRBV7-9; 7 bases are shared with TRBD1. The CDR3 has 15 residues. Unmatched junction bases numbered 10, after V lost 4 bases and J lost 8 bases. Looked up from germline, CDR1 is SEHNR and CDR2 is FQNEAQ (reference sequence). The CDR3 bases are TGTGCCAGCAGCTCCTCAGGGGGAGCGAGGGAAAAACTGTTTTTT. This gives the protein CASSSSGGAREKLFF.

This rearrangement joins TRBV15 to TRBJ1-2; TRBD1 aligns across 9 bases. Germline assignment: CDR1 LNHNV and CDR2 YYDKDF (reference sequence). This CDR3 has 19 amino acids. Losses at the gene ends were 0 bases for V and 6 bases for J; bases not matched to a gene: 17. CDR3 sequence (DNA): TGTGCCACCAGCAGAGATCCCCCTCTTTGGACAGGGGCGACACATGGCTACACCTTC. Translating it yields CATSRDPPLWTGATHGYTF.

This chain links TRBV4-2 with TRBJ1-5; D unresolved. Trimming pared 4 bases from V and 0 bases from J, leaving 10 bases between. Germline CDR1 and CDR2: LGHNA and YNFKEQ. The CDR3 is made up of 15 amino acids. The CDR3 reads CASSPTPSSNQPQHF. CDR3 DNA: TGTGCCAGCAGCCCCACGCCGAGTAGCAATCAGCCCCAGCATTTT.

The V call is TRBV4-1, the J call TRBJ1-1, with D unclear. V dropped 5 bases and J dropped 5 bases, with 9 bases sitting between them. The CDR3 runs 12 residues. In germline, CDR1 is MGHRA, CDR2 YSYEKL. The CDR3 loop reads CASSIGRTEAFF. CDR3 nucleotides: TGCGCCAGCAGCATCGGACGGACTGAAGCTTTCTTT.

V and J are TRBV28 and TRBJ2-3; D not resolved. V was clipped by 6 bases and J by 1 base, with 17 bases between them. Germline V lookup: CDR1 MDHEN, CDR2 SYDVKM. CDR3 length equals 16 residues. Here the CDR3 reads CASRSASPYRTDTQYF. CDR3 bases: TGTGCCAGCAGATCCGCGTCCCCATACCGCACAGATACGCAGTATTTT.